Each of the 13 T cell receptor beta chains below was sequenced from the same sample in a study of CD8 T cells in ankylosing spondylitis. TCRdb re-analysed the 5' RACE reads in MiXCR, keeping a single row per CDR3 protein. Among about 240,000 distinct CDR3 sequences listed, roughly a tenth were seen once. The sample consisted of blood, either unsorted or a sorted T cell fraction (not recorded which). The receptors originated from a male donor with ankylosing spondylitis or in good health (not recorded which).

At least ten counts were recorded for this clonotype. J is TRBJ1-1 and V is TRBV30, with D possibly matching TRBD1 (6 bases). CDR3 length: 11 amino acids. Trimming cost V 7 bases and J 5 bases, with 11 bases left between them. Germline values: CDR1 GTSNPN, CDR2 SVGIG (reference sequence). CDR3 bases: TGTGCCTCAGGACAGCGGACTGAAGCTTTCTTT. Its protein product is CASGQRTEAFF.

The chain combines TRBV21-1 with TRBJ2-2; the table's TRBD1 call for D was not verified on the DNA. TRBV21-1 is reported as a pseudogene. The CDR3 has 15 amino acids. CDR3 loop: CASSRDRENTGELFF. CDR3 DNA sequence: TGTGCCAGCAGCAGGGACAGAGAGAACACCGGGGAGCTGTTTTTT.

The chain links TRBV5-1 to TRBJ2-5; tentatively, D is TRBD2 (6 bases). The ends were cut back, 2 bases at V and 5 bases at J, with 13 bases in the middle. CDR3 length: 14 amino acids. Germline CDR1 reads SGHRS; CDR2 reads YFSETQ. The CDR3 bases are TGCGCCAGCAGCTTAGAAGGGGCGGGGGAGACCCAGTACTTC. As protein: CASSLEGAGETQYF. Together with reference TRBV5-1 and TRBJ2-5, the CDR3 gives the full variable domain: KAGVTQTPRYLIKTRGQQVTLSCSPISGHRSVSWYQQTPGQGLQFLFEYFSETQRNKGNFPGRFSGRQFSNSRSEMNVSTLELGDSALYLCASSLEGAGETQYFGPGTRLLVL.

This clonotype was seen ten or more times. The chain joins TRBV5-1 to TRBJ2-5; TRBD2 aligns across 7 bases. Unmatched junction bases numbered 4, after V lost 4 bases and J lost 1 base. Germline CDR1 reads SGHRS; CDR2 reads YFSETQ. The CDR3 consists of 14 residues. CDR3: CASSPGGLQETQYF. The DNA of the CDR3 is TGCGCCAGCAGCCCGGGGGGTCTCCAAGAGACCCAGTACTTC.

This clonotype was detected a few times. The chain links TRBV7-7 to TRBJ1-1; D might be TRBD1 (5 bases). CDR3 length equals 13 residues. With 5 bases removed from V and 2 bases from J, the gap between germline ends came to 9 bases. Germline V gives CDR1 SSHAT, CDR2 FNYEAQ (reference sequence). CDR3: CASSLTDNTEAFF. In DNA, the CDR3 is TGTGCCAGCAGCCTGACAGATAACACTGAAGCTTTCTTT.

This clonotype was counted between two and nine times. The chain carries TRBV6-1 and TRBJ1-5; TRBD1 matches 7 bases. Germline assignment: CDR1 MNHNS and CDR2 SASEGT. This CDR3 comprises 16 residues. With 8 bases clipped from V and 1 base from J, the junction kept 11 bases outside the gene matches. The CDR3 DNA reads as TGTGCCAGCTTCCGTGAGCCACAGGGGAGCAATCAGCCCCAGCATTTT. Encoded protein: CASFREPQGSNQPQHF.

This clonotype appeared many times. This chain joins TRBV15 and TRBJ2-2; D not resolved. This CDR3 region has 13 residues. The germline gives CDR1 LNHNV, CDR2 YYDKDF (reference sequence). The ends were cut back, 5 bases at V and 0 bases at J, with 4 bases in the middle. The CDR3 spells CATSLANTGELFF. CDR3 nucleotides: TGTGCCACCAGCCTAGCGAACACCGGGGAGCTGTTTTTT.

This clonotype was seen many times. V usage is TRBV20-1 and J usage is TRBJ2-1, with 7 bases lining up with TRBD2. Germline trimming cut 6 bases from V and 2 bases from J; bases unmatched to any gene: 10. CDR1 DFQATT and CDR2 SNEGSKA come from the germline V gene (reference sequence). The CDR3 extends over 15 amino acids. Here the CDR3 reads CSAPWGGAPYNEQFF. The CDR3 nucleotides are TGCAGTGCCCCTTGGGGGGGTGCCCCCTACAATGAGCAGTTCTTC.

This clonotype was seen a handful of times. The J gene is TRBJ2-5, the V gene TRBV11-2; 13 bases are shared with TRBD2. The V gene's germline CDR1 is SGHAT and CDR2 FQNNGV. The CDR3 sequence is 17 residues long. The junction had 8 bases not matched to a gene; V was cut back by 4 bases and J by 3 bases. As DNA, the CDR3 is TGTGCCAGCAGCTCCCCCCCCGGACTAGCGGGGGAAGAGACCCAGTACTTC. This codes for CASSSPPGLAGEETQYF.

The rearrangement links TRBV5-1 to TRBJ1-3, with 9 nucleotides matching TRBD1. The junction had 2 bases not matched to a gene; V was cut back by 3 bases and J by 4 bases. There are 14 residues in the CDR3. Germline CDR1 and CDR2: SGHRS and YFSETQ. The CDR3 DNA reads as TGCGCCAGCAGCTCGGGACAGGGCGGAAACACCATATATTTT. The encoded protein is CASSSGQGGNTIYF.

This clonotype was counted ten times or more. The chain couples TRBV5-1 to TRBJ2-3; the match to TRBD1 covers 7 bases. J lost 2 bases, V lost 3 bases, and 6 bases had no gene match. Germline CDR1 is SGHRS and CDR2 is YFSETQ. CDR3 length: 15 amino acids. CDR3 protein: CASSSERGLTDTQYF. DNA for the CDR3: TGCGCCAGCAGCTCGGAGAGGGGGCTCACAGATACGCAGTATTTT.

This clonotype turned up a few times. The chain carries TRBV3-1 and TRBJ2-5, with 8 nucleotides matching TRBD2. From germline, CDR1 is LGHDT and CDR2 YNNKEL (reference sequence). CDR3 size: 16 residues. V lost 2 bases to trimming and J lost 1 base; unmatched junction nucleotides: 6. The CDR3 nucleotides read TGTGCCAGCAGCCAACTTAGACTAGCGAGCCAAGAGACCCAGTACTTC. Its protein is CASSQLRLASQETQYF.

The DNA for the CDR3 is TGCGCCAGCAGCCCCGACAAGACCTCTGGAAACACCATATATTTT. Its protein product is CASSPDKTSGNTIYF. This chain joins TRBV5-1 and TRBJ1-3; D is ambiguous. The CDR3 loop spans 15 amino acids. With 4 bases removed from V and 0 bases from J, the gap between germline ends came to 11 bases. Germline assignment: CDR1 SGHRS and CDR2 YFSETQ. The variable domain in full, with the rest retrieved from reference TRBV5-1 and TRBJ1-3, is KAGVTQTPRYLIKTRGQQVTLSCSPISGHRSVSWYQQTPGQGLQFLFEYFSETQRNKGNFPGRFSGRQFSNSRSEMNVSTLELGDSALYLCASSPDKTSGNTIYFGEGSWLTVV.